This T cell receptor (beta chain) was sequenced during a study of blood T cells in healthy people across ages. Turning to this clonotype: Its specificity is not known.

Notes on the study in general: Researchers deemed the diversity estimates from one million T cells underestimates. Age brought a roughly linear fall in TCR beta diversity measured per million T cells. Higher naive T cell percentage went strongly together with higher TCR beta diversity.

CDR1 and CDR2 (germline): DFQATT, SNEGSKA (reference sequence). Trimming took 3 bases from V and 6 from J; bases not matched to a gene: 2. CDR3 length: 13 residues. Primed by a sample-barcoded 5' primer and a J-beta primer mix, a second PCR proceeded for about 7 to 11 cycles. TCRdb analysed the 5' RACE reads with MiXCR anew, one entry per CDR3 protein. The table shows hundreds of thousands of distinct CDR3 sequences, with roughly 50% occurring only once. Sequenced sample: blood. The chain combines TRBV20-1 with TRBJ2-3; 11 positions agree with TRBD1. The clonotype originates from a man in his 60s in good health. The CDR3 bases are TGCAGTGCTAGCAGGACAGGGGGCGATACGCAGTATTTT. It yields the protein CSASRTGGDTQYF.